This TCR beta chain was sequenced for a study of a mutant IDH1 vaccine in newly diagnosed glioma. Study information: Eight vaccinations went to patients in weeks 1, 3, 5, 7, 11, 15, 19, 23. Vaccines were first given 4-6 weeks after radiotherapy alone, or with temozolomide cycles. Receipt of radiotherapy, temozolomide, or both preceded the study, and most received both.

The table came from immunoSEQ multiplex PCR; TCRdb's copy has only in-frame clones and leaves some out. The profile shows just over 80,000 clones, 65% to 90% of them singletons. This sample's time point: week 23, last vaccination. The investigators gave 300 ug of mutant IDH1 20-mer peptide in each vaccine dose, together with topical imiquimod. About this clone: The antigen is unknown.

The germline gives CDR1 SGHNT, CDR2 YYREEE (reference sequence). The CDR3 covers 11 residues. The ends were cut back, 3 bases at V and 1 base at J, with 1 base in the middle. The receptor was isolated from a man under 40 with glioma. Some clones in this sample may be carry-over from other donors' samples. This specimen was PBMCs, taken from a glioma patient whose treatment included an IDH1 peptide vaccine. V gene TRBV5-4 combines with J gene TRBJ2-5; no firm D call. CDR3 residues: CASSSQETQYF. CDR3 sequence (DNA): TGTGCCAGCAGCTCCCAAGAGACCCAGTACTTC.